This T cell receptor beta chain was found in a study of blood T cell repertoires in COVID-19. Looking at the study overall: Nucleic acid was either cDNA or gDNA, and it came from T cells, B-cell-depleted T cells, or PBMCs.

A Seattle source enrolled patients during active infection and followed them longitudinally. Germline-derived CDR1 and CDR2 are GTSNPN and SVGIG (reference sequence). This CDR3 comprises 14 residues. J gave up 5 bases and V 6 bases, and 8 bases lay outside the gene matches. Produced via immunoSEQ multiplex PCR; TCRdb's table is partial and in-frame only. This sample has about 160,000 clones; around 93% occur once, and the top ten carry nearly 5%. This sequence joins TRBV30 and TRBJ2-7; 12 bases are shared with TRBD2. The receptor was isolated from a man aged 25-40 years with COVID-19, enrolled during active disease. The sequencing sample was made of peripheral blood. The DNA of the CDR3 is TGTGCCTGCAATCTCCTAGCGGGAGGGAACGAGCAGTACTTC. Its translation is CACNLLAGGNEQYF.